Reported below is one T cell receptor beta chain. This probably arose from a read error, given a far larger clone one base away. The germline V gene encodes CDR1 SGHAT and CDR2 FQNNGV. This CDR3 contains 16 residues. The sample originates from a study of regulatory T cells in long-lasting Graves disease. Investigators prepared the TCR beta libraries by applying iRepertoire HTBI primers and Arm-PCR of CDR3 regions. TCRdb called the multiplex PCR reads again in MiXCR, with one record for every CDR3 protein. The sample lists about 500,000 distinct CDR3 sequences; around 15% were seen once. Regarding time point: newly diagnosed GD, antithyroid drugs for less than 3 months. Scientists built the TCR library using RNA that was extracted from PBMCs. These data also formed part of another study, on T cells in Graves' hyperthyroidism and ophthalmopathy.

The source of this sequence is a man aged 40-55 years with Graves disease. J is TRBJ2-1 and V is TRBV11-2; 12 bases are a match to TRBD2. Material: peripheral blood mononuclear cells (PBMCs), obtained at new diagnosis, from a patient treated with antithyroid drugs. In nucleotides, the CDR3 is TGTGCCGGCAGTCTTGGGACTAGCGGGTTGTTCAATGAGCAGTTCTTC. Protein product: CAGSLGTSGLFNEQFF.